Listed below are T cell receptor beta chains from one sample, sequenced in a study of T cells in tuberculosis. Produced via immunoSEQ multiplex PCR; TCRdb's table is partial and in-frame only. The sample lists about 30,000 clones; 95% were seen once. The sequenced sample was PBMCs. These TCRs come from a donor aged 10-29 years with latent tuberculosis or without tuberculosis infection. CDR3s include the opening cysteine and the closing phenylalanine or tryptophan. Fields, in order: V gene, D gene, clone size, CDR3 length, J gene, CDR3 protein, CDR3 DNA. D genes are given only for firm matches. Size is omitted from some rows. Given values are once, few, many or a class for expanded clones.

v_gene: TRBV10-2; d_gene: TRBD1; abundance: .; len: 14; j_gene: TRBJ1-6; CDR3aa: CAAQDRDYNSPLHF; CDR3nt: TGCGCCGCACAGGACAGGGACTATAATTCACCCCTCCACTTT
v_gene: TRBV15; d_gene: TRBD2; abundance: .; len: 16; j_gene: TRBJ2-3; CDR3aa: CATSRDASGRPDTQYF; CDR3nt: TGTGCCACCAGCAGAGATGCTAGCGGCCGACCTGATACGCAGTATTTT
v_gene: TRBV2; d_gene: .; abundance: .; len: 15; j_gene: TRBJ1-5; CDR3aa: CASRHSMASNQPQHF; CDR3nt: TGTGCCAGCAGGCATTCGATGGCTAGCAATCAGCCCCAGCATTTT
v_gene: TRBV5-8; d_gene: TRBD1; abundance: .; len: 15; j_gene: TRBJ1-5; CDR3aa: CASSRDRGQNQPQHF; CDR3nt: TGTGCCAGCAGCCGGGACAGGGGGCAAAATCAGCCCCAGCATTTT
v_gene: TRBV4-1; d_gene: .; abundance: .; len: 14; j_gene: TRBJ1-2; CDR3aa: CASSHEERGYGYTF; CDR3nt: TGCGCCAGCAGCCACGAGGAAAGAGGCTATGGCTACACCTTC
v_gene: TRBV11-2; d_gene: TRBD1; abundance: .; len: 15; j_gene: TRBJ2-1; CDR3aa: CASSSRQGVYNEQFF; CDR3nt: TGTGCCAGCAGCTCACGCCAGGGGGTATACAATGAGCAGTTCTTC
v_gene: TRBV28; d_gene: .; abundance: .; len: 16; j_gene: TRBJ2-5; CDR3aa: CASRRTLQGRWETQYF; CDR3nt: TGTGCCAGCAGACGAACCTTACAGGGGAGGTGGGAGACCCAGTACTTC
v_gene: TRBV7-6; d_gene: TRBD1; abundance: .; len: 13; j_gene: TRBJ2-7; CDR3aa: CASSSDRGGEQYF; CDR3nt: TGTGCCAGCAGCTCGGACAGGGGGGGCGAGCAGTACTTC
v_gene: TRBV27; d_gene: .; abundance: once; len: 14; j_gene: TRBJ2-5; CDR3aa: CASSLFQGWETQYF; CDR3nt: TGTGCCAGCAGTTTATTTCAGGGGTGGGAGACCCAGTACTTC
v_gene: TRBV7-2; d_gene: .; abundance: .; len: 15; j_gene: TRBJ2-7; CDR3aa: CASSLVADSTYEQYF; CDR3nt: TGTGCCAGCAGCTTAGTGGCTGACAGCACCTACGAGCAGTACTTC
v_gene: TRBV5-1; d_gene: .; abundance: once; len: 14; j_gene: TRBJ2-7; CDR3aa: CASSLGGHSYEQYF; CDR3nt: TGCGCCAGCAGCCTTGGGGGCCACTCCTACGAGCAGTACTTC
v_gene: TRBV7-9; d_gene: .; abundance: .; len: 18; j_gene: TRBJ1-2; CDR3aa: CASSLAGGEGAAIYGYTF; CDR3nt: TGTGCCAGCAGCTTAGCCGGCGGGGAGGGAGCAGCTATCTATGGCTACACCTTC
v_gene: TRBV2; d_gene: TRBD1; abundance: .; len: 14; j_gene: TRBJ2-5; CDR3aa: CASSVQGAEETQYF; CDR3nt: TGTGCCAGCAGTGTGCAGGGGGCCGAGGAGACCCAGTACTTC
v_gene: TRBV4-1; d_gene: .; abundance: .; len: 16; j_gene: TRBJ2-6; CDR3aa: CASSQGTGSGANVLTF; CDR3nt: TGCGCCAGCAGCCAGGGCACAGGGTCTGGGGCCAACGTCCTGACTTTC
v_gene: TRBV7-9; d_gene: .; abundance: .; len: 15; j_gene: TRBJ2-7; CDR3aa: CASSLAAGTSYEQYF; CDR3nt: TGTGCCAGCAGCTTAGCGGCGGGGACCTCCTACGAGCAGTACTTC
v_gene: TRBV7-2; d_gene: TRBD1; abundance: .; len: 15; j_gene: TRBJ2-1; CDR3aa: CASTVDRGLYNEQFF; CDR3nt: TGTGCCAGCACCGTAGACAGGGGGTTGTACAATGAGCAGTTCTTC
v_gene: TRBV7-6; d_gene: .; abundance: .; len: 14; j_gene: TRBJ2-7; CDR3aa: CASSPRGNYYEQYF; CDR3nt: TGTGCCAGCAGCCCACGGGGGAACTACTACGAGCAGTACTTC
v_gene: TRBV7-3; d_gene: .; abundance: .; len: 14; j_gene: TRBJ1-6; CDR3aa: CASSLGSYNSPLHF; CDR3nt: TGTGCCAGCAGCTTGGGCAGTTATAATTCACCCCTCCACTTT
v_gene: TRBV13; d_gene: TRBD2; abundance: .; len: 17; j_gene: TRBJ2-1; CDR3aa: CASSLMPSGGSYNEQFF; CDR3nt: TGTGCCAGCAGCTTAATGCCTAGCGGGGGTTCCTACAATGAGCAGTTCTTC
v_gene: TRBV13; d_gene: TRBD2; abundance: .; len: 16; j_gene: TRBJ2-2; CDR3aa: CASSTGTSGDTGELFF; CDR3nt: TGTGCCAGCAGCACCGGGACTAGCGGGGACACCGGGGAGCTGTTTTTT
v_gene: TRBV18; d_gene: .; abundance: .; len: 17; j_gene: TRBJ2-1; CDR3aa: CASSPPKRASSYNEQFF; CDR3nt: TGTGCCAGCTCACCACCGAAGCGGGCAAGCTCCTACAATGAGCAGTTCTTC